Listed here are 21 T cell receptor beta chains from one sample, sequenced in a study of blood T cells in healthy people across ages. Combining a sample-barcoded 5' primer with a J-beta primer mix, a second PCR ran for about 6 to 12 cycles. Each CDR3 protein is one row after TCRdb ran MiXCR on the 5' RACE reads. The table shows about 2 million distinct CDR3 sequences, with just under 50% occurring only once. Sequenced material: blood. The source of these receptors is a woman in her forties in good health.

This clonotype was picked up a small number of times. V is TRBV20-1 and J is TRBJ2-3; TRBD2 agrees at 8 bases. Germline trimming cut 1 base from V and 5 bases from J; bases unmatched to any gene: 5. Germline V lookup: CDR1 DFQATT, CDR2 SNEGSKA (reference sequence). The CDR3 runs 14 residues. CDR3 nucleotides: TGCAGTGCTAGAGCGGGGGGGCCGGTAGATACGCAGTATTTT. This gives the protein CSARAGGPVDTQYF.

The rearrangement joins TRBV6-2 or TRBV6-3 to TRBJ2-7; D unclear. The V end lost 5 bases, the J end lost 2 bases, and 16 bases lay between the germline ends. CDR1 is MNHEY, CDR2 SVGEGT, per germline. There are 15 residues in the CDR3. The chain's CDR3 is CASSHLTEIPYEQYF. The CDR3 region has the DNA TGTGCCAGCAGTCATCTTACCGAGATCCCCTACGAGCAGTACTTC.

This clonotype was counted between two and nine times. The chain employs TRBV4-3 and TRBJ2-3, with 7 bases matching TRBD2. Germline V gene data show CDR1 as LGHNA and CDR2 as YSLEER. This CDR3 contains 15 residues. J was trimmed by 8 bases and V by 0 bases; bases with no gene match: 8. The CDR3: CASSQEVQRGVTQYF. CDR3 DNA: TGCGCCAGCAGCCAAGAAGTTCAGCGGGGAGTTACGCAGTATTTT.

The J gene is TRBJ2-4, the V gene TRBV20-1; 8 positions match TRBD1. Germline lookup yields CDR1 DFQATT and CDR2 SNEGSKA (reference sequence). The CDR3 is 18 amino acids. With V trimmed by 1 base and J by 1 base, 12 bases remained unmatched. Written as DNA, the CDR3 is TGCAGTGCTAGAGGTCCGGGACAGGATCCTTTTGCCAAAAACATTCAGTACTTC. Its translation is CSARGPGQDPFAKNIQYF.

The CDR3 nucleotides are TGCGCCAGCAGCACAAAGGGGTCCTACAATGAGCAGTACTTC. Translating it yields CASSTKGSYNEQYF. The chain employs TRBV5-1 and TRBJ2-1; D perhaps matches TRBD1 (5 bases). The J call may be incorrect, as the DNA end agrees better with TRBJ2-7. CDR1 and CDR2 (germline): SGHRS, YFSETQ. This CDR3 contains 14 residues.

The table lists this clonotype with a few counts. In DNA form, the CDR3 reads TGTGCCAGCAGCTTAGCGAAGGGAGAACGGTACTATGGCTACACCTTC. As protein: CASSLAKGERYYGYTF. The chain recombines TRBV7-8 with TRBJ1-2; no definite D call. Looked up from germline, CDR1 is SGHVS and CDR2 is FQNEAQ. The CDR3 consists of 16 residues. The V end lost 0 bases, the J end lost 3 bases, and 14 bases lay between the germline ends. The full variable domain, with the rest looked up from reference TRBV7-8 and TRBJ1-2, is GAGVSQSPRYKVAKRGQDVALRCDPISGHVSLFWYQQALGQGPEFLTYFQNEAQLDKSGLPSDRFFAERPEGSVSTLKIQRTQQEDSAVYLCASSLAKGERYYGYTFGSGTRLTVV.

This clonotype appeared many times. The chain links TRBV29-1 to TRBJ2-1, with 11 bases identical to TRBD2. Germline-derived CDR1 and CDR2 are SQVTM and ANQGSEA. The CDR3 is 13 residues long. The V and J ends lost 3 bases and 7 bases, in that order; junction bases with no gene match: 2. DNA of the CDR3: TGCAGCGTTGAGATAGCGGGGGGGAATGAGCAGTTCTTC. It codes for CSVEIAGGNEQFF.

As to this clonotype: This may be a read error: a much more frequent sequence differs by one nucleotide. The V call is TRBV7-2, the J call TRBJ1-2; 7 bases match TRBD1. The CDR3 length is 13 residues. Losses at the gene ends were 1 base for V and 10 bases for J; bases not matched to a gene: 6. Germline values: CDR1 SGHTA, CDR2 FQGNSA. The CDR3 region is CASSLDRGGDYTF. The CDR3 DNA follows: TGTGCCAGCAGCTTAGACAGGGGAGGGGACTACACCTTC.

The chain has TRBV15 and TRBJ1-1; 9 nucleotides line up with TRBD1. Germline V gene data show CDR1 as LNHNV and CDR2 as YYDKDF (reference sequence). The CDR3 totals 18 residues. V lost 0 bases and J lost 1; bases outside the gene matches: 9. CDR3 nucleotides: TGTGCCACCAGCAGAGATTCTTCGACAGGGGGAGGGAACACTGAAGCTTTCTTT. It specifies CATSRDSSTGGGNTEAFF.

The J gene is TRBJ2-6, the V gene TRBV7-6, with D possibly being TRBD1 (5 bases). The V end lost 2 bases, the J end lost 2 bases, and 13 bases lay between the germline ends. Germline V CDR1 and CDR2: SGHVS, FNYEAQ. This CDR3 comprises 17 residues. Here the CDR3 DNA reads TGTGCCAGCAGCTTACCGTCAGGGAAACCTGGGGCCAACGTCCTGACTTTC. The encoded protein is CASSLPSGKPGANVLTF.

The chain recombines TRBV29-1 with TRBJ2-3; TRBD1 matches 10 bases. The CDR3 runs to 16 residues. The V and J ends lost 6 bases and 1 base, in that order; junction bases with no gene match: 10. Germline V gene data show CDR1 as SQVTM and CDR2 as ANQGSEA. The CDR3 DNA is TGCAGCGTCCTCCGGGACAGGGGTATGCGCACAGATACGCAGTATTTT. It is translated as CSVLRDRGMRTDTQYF.

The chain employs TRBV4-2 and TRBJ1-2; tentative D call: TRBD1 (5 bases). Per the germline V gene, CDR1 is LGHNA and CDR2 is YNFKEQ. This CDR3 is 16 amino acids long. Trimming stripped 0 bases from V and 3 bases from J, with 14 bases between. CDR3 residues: CASSQDGSGWDYGYTF. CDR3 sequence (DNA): TGTGCCAGCAGCCAAGACGGGTCAGGGTGGGACTATGGCTACACCTTC.

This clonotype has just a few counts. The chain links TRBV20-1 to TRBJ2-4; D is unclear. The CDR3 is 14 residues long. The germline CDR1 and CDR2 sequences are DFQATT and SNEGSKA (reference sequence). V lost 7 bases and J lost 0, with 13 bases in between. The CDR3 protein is CSDQLGLAKNIQYF. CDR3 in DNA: TGCAGTGACCAACTGGGCCTAGCCAAAAACATTCAGTACTTC.

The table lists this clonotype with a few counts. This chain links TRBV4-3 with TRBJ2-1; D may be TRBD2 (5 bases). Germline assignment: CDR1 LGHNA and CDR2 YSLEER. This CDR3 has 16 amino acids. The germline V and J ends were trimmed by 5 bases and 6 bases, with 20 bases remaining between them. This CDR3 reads CASSAWSGVEANEQFF. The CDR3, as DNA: TGCGCCAGCAGCGCATGGAGCGGTGTGGAGGCCAATGAGCAGTTCTTC.

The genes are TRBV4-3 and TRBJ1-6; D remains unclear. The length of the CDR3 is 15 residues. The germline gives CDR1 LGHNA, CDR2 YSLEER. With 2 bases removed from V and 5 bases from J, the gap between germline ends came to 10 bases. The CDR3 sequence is CASSQPTLDNSPLHF. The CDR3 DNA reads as TGCGCCAGCAGCCAACCGACATTGGATAATTCACCCCTCCACTTT.

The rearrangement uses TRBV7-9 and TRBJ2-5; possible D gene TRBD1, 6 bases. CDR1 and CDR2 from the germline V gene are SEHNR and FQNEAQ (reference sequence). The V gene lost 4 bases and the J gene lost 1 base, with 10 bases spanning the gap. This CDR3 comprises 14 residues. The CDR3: CASSSVDSQETQYF. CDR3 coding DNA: TGTGCCAGCAGCTCTGTGGACAGCCAAGAGACCCAGTACTTC.

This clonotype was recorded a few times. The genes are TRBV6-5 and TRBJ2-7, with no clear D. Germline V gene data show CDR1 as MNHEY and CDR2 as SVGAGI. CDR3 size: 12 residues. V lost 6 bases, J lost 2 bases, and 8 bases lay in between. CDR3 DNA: TGTGCCAGCAGGGACCCGACCTACGAGCAGTACTTC. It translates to CASRDPTYEQYF.

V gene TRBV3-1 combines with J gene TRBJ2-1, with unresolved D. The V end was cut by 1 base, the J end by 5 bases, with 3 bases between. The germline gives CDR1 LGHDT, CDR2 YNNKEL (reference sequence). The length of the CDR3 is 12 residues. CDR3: CASSQVHNEQFF. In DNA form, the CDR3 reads TGTGCCAGCAGCCAAGTTCACAATGAGCAGTTCTTC.

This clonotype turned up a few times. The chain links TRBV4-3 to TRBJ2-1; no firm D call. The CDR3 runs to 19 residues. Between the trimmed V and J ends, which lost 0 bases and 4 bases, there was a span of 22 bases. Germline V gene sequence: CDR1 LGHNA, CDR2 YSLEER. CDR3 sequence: CASSQDFGSADTLYNEQFF. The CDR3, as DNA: TGCGCCAGCAGCCAAGATTTTGGGTCGGCCGACACTCTATACAATGAGCAGTTCTTC.

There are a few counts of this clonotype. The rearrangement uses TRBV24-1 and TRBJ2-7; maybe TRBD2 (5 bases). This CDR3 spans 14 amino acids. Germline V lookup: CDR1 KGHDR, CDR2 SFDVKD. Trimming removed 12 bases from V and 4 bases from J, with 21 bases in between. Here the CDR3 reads CAPLSERKPYEQYF. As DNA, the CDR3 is TGTGCCCCCCTCAGCGAGCGGAAGCCTTACGAGCAGTACTTC.

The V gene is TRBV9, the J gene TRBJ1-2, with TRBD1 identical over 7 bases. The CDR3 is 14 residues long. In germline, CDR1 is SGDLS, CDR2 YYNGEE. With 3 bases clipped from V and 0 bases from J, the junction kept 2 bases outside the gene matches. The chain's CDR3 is CASSETGTNYGYTF. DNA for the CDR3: TGTGCCAGCAGCGAGACAGGGACTAACTATGGCTACACCTTC.